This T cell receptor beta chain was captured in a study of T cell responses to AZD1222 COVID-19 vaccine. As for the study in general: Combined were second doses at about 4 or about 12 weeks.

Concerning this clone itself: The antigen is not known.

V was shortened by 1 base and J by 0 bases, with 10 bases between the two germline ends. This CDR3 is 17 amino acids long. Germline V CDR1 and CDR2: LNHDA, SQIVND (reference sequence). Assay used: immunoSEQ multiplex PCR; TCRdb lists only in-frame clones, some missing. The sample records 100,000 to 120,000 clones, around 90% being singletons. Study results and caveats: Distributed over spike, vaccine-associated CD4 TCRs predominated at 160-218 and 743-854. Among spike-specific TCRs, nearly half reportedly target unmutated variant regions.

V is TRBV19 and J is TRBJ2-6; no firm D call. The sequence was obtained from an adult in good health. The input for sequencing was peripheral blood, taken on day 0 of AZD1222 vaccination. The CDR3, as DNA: TGTGCCAGTAGTATAGGTAACGGCCTCTCTGGGGCCAACGTCCTGACTTTC. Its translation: CASSIGNGLSGANVLTF.